Shown below are 7 T cell receptor beta chains from a single sample sequenced in a study of long-term antiretroviral therapy in people with HIV. The libraries were made with immunoSEQ v3.0 at survey level. Method: immunoSEQ multiplex PCR; TCRdb's copy keeps in-frame clones and lacks some. The data contain more than 15,000 clones, 94% of them singletons. Sequenced material: unsorted PBMCs, taken roughly 6.4 years after starting antiretroviral therapy. The source is a woman between 45 and 65 years old with HIV.

This chain connects TRBV2 to TRBJ2-1, with D uncertain. The V end lost 6 bases, the J end lost 8 bases, and 11 bases lay between the germline ends. Germline CDR1 SNHLY, CDR2 FYNNEI. This CDR3 has 12 amino acids. CDR3 residues: CASRGLGDEQFF. The CDR3, as DNA: TGTGCCAGCAGAGGGTTGGGCGATGAGCAGTTCTTC.

In this sample, this clone turned up a few times. The rearrangement uses TRBV5-6 and TRBJ2-7; 8 positions agree with TRBD1. The CDR3 is 15 amino acids. J gave up 1 base and V 5 bases, and 8 bases lay outside the gene matches. Germline V gene data show CDR1 as SGHDT and CDR2 as YYEEEE. CDR3 coding DNA: TGTGCCAGCAGTCCCAGGACAGGGAAATCCTACGAGCAGTACTTC. Its translation: CASSPRTGKSYEQYF. The complete variable domain, with remaining parts taken from reference TRBV5-6 and TRBJ2-7, reads DAGVTQSPTHLIKTRGQQVTLRCSPKSGHDTVSWYQQALGQGPQFIFQYYEEEERQRGNFPDRFSGHQFPNYSSELNVNALLLGDSALYLCASSPRTGKSYEQYFGPGTRLTVT.

The rearrangement links TRBV6-1 to TRBJ1-5; TRBD1 matches 8 bases. The CDR3 consists of 14 residues. Trimming at V came to 8 bases and at J to 2 bases, leaving 5 bases not matched to a gene. CDR1 MNHNS and CDR2 SASEGT come from the germline V gene. CDR3 in DNA: TGTGCCAGCCGACAGGGGTTGGGCAATCAGCCCCAGCATTTT. Its translation: CASRQGLGNQPQHF.

The chain links TRBV28 to TRBJ2-5, with D possibly matching TRBD1 (5 bases). Looked up from germline, CDR1 is MDHEN and CDR2 is SYDVKM. Deletions cut 1 base from V and 5 bases from J, with 14 bases between. The CDR3 consists of 15 residues. The DNA for the CDR3 is TGTGCCAGCAGTTTATCGCAAAGGGGTGGGGAGACCCAGTACTTC. Amino acids: CASSLSQRGGETQYF.

The chain has TRBV2 and TRBJ2-3; the D is unclear. Germline CDR1 reads SNHLY; CDR2 reads FYNNEI. The CDR3 is 13 amino acids. In nucleotides, the CDR3 is TGTTCAGGCAGAGGAGCTGGAACAGATACGCAGTATTTT. Amino acids: CSGRGAGTDTQYF. The complete variable domain, with remaining parts taken from reference TRBV2 and TRBJ2-3, reads EPEVTQTPSHQVTQMGQEVILRCVPISNHLYFYWYRQILGQKVEFLVSFYNNEISEKSEIFDDQFSVERPDGSNFTLKIRSTKLEDSAMYFCSGRGAGTDTQYFGPGTRLTVL.

J is TRBJ2-5 and V is TRBV19, with TRBD1 matching over 8 bases. The V gene end was trimmed by 5 bases and the J gene end by 2 bases; junction bases not matched to a gene: 7. The CDR3 runs 15 residues. Germline V gene data show CDR1 as LNHDA and CDR2 as SQIVND (reference sequence). CDR3 nucleotide sequence: TGTGCCAGTAGTCTGGGGACAGGATATCAAGAGACCCAGTACTTC. This encodes CASSLGTGYQETQYF.

This chain connects TRBV6-5 to TRBJ2-5; D is ambiguous. The germline CDR1 and CDR2 sequences are MNHEY and SVGAGI. CDR3 length equals 13 residues. The V and J ends lost 5 bases and 5 bases respectively, with 12 bases between them. As DNA, the CDR3 is TGTGCCAGCAGTCACGACAAGGTGGAGACCCAGTACTTC. This sequence encodes CASSHDKVETQYF.